This TCR beta chain comes out of a study of CD8 T cells in Susac syndrome. CD8+ and CD4+ T cells taken from blood had their TCR beta sequenced. When the RNA was reverse transcribed, random hexamers were used with an input of about 0.5 to 1 ug. In TCRdb, the immunoSEQ multiplex PCR reads were re-called with MiXCR into one record per CDR3 protein. The data show 180,000 or so distinct CDR3 sequences, about 95% seen once. The CDR3 has 15 amino acids. Trimming shortened V by 6 bases and J by 4 bases, and 18 bases separated the two germline ends. Germline V gene sequence: CDR1 KGHSH, CDR2 LQKENI. The chain is built from TRBV18 and TRBJ1-2; D uncertain. Sequencing was done on a sample of CD4+ T cells from PBMCs. The receptor was isolated from a human donor with Susac syndrome. The CDR3 region has the DNA TGTGCCAGCTCGACGGCCGACTTACAACCCTATGGCTACACCTTC. This gives the protein CASSTADLQPYGYTF. The variable domain in full, completed from reference TRBV18 and TRBJ1-2, reads NAGVMQNPRHLVRRRGQEARLRCSPMKGHSHVYWYRQLPEEGLKFMVYLQKENIIDESGMPKERFSAEFPKEGPSILRIQQVVRGDSAAYFCASSTADLQPYGYTFGSGTRLTVV.